This TCR beta chain was recorded in a study of shared clonotypes between healthy human individuals. Study results and caveats: Compared with memory subsets, naive subsets generally had larger estimated richness. Sample collection involved blood only; tissue repertoires are likely different.

The naive CD8 subset, CD45RO-negative cells positively selected for CCR7, excluded terminally differentiated effector memory CD45RA+ cells. This clone was observed once. The antigen is unknown. The junction had 12 bases not matched to a gene; V was cut back by 5 bases and J by 2 bases. Germline assignment: CDR1 MNHEY and CDR2 SMNVEV (reference sequence). There are 16 residues in the CDR3. Produced via immunoSEQ multiplex PCR; TCRdb's table is partial and in-frame only. Of approximately 1.9 million clones listed, 93% are singletons. The specimen was naive CD8+ T cells from PBMCs. The V call is TRBV27, the J call TRBJ2-7; 7 nucleotides agree with TRBD1. This TCR came from a man aged 18 to 29 in good health. Some clones in this sample may be carry-over from other donors' samples. This CDR3 reads CASSTRTGQIPYEQYF. As DNA, the CDR3 is TGTGCCAGCAGTACACGAACGGGACAGATCCCCTACGAGCAGTACTTC.